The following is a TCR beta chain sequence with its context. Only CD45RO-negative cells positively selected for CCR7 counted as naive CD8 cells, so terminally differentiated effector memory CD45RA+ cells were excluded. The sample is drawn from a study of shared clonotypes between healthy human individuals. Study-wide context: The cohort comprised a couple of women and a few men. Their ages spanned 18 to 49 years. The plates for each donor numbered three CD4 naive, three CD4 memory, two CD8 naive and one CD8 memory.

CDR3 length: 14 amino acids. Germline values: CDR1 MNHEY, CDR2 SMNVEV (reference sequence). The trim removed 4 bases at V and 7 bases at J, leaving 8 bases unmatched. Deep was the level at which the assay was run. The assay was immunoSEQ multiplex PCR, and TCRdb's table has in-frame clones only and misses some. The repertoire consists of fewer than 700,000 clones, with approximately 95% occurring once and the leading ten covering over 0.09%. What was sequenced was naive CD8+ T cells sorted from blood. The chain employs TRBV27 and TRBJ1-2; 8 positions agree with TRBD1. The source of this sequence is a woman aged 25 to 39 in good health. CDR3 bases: TGTGCCAGCAGTTCCCTCGGACAGGGCCCTGGCTACACCTTC. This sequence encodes CASSSLGQGPGYTF.